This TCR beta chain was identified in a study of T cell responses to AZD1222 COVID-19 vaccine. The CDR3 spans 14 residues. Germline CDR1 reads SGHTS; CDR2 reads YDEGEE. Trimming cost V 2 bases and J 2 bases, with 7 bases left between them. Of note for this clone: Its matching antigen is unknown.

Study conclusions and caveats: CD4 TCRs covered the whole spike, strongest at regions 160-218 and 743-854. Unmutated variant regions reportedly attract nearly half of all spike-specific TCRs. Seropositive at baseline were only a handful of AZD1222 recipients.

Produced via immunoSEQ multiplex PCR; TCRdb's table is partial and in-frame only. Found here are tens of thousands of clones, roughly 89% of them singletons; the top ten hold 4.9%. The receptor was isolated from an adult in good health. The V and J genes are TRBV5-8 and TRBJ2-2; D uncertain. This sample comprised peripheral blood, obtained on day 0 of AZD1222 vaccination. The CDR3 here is CASSLELNTGELFF. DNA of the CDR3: TGTGCCAGCAGCTTAGAGCTTAACACCGGGGAGCTGTTTTTT.